This record concerns one T cell receptor (beta chain) sequence. The antigen is undetermined. This entry is derived from a study of chemoradiotherapy in HPV16-positive cancers. Looking at the study overall: A couple of HPV16-positive patients' cells yielded candidate HPV-specific clones and common motifs.

This table comes from immunoSEQ multiplex PCR, and its TCRdb copy is limited to in-frame clones, with some not included. The sample records some 10,000 clones, 74% being singletons. Trimming removed 5 bases from V and 5 bases from J, with 12 bases in between. The CDR3 covers 13 residues. Germline CDR1 and CDR2: SEHNR and FQNEAQ (reference sequence). Study-wide findings and caveats: During treatment, candidate HPV-specific clones and E7-related motifs expanded in tumor. The functional HPV-specific definition rests on just two HPV16-positive patients.

Over chemoradiotherapy, repertoires were sampled more than once. Collection took place from a patient who underwent chemoradiotherapy. The clonotype originates from a human donor with HPV-associated anogenital cancer. The chain links TRBV7-9 to TRBJ2-5; D might be TRBD1 or TRBD2, each matching 5 bases. CDR3 loop: CASSGTNGETQYF. CDR3 nucleotide sequence: TGTGCCAGCAGCGGGACGAACGGGGAGACCCAGTACTTC.